A selection of T cell receptor beta chains follows, all from one sample in a study of regulatory T cells in long-lasting Graves disease. Each CDR3 protein is one row after TCRdb ran MiXCR on the multiplex PCR reads. The data hold some 370,000 distinct CDR3 sequences, with 12% observed a single time. These records were also assigned to another study, of T cells in Graves' hyperthyroidism and ophthalmopathy.

The source was peripheral blood mononuclear cells (PBMCs), collected at new diagnosis, from a patient treated with antithyroid drugs. Receptor source: a young woman with Graves disease. CDR3s include the opening cysteine and the closing phenylalanine or tryptophan. Fields, in order: V gene, J gene, D gene, clone size, CDR3 protein, CDR3 DNA. D genes are given only for firm matches. The size entry is marked missing in some rows and otherwise reads once, few, many or a size class.

V gene: TRBV29-1
J gene: TRBJ2-1
D gene: .
clone size: many
CDR3 protein: CSVEETSEQFF
CDR3 DNA: TGCAGCGTTGAAGAAACAAGTGAGCAGTTCTTC

V gene: TRBV20-1
J gene: TRBJ2-2
D gene: .
clone size: many
CDR3 protein: CSARPLVSGELFF
CDR3 DNA: TGCAGTGCTAGACCTCTCGTTTCCGGGGAGCTGTTTTTT

V gene: TRBV9
J gene: TRBJ1-5
D gene: .
clone size: few
CDR3 protein: CASSVDGWAQPQHF
CDR3 DNA: TGTGCCAGCAGCGTAGATGGGTGGGCTCAGCCCCAGCATTTT

V gene: TRBV5-1
J gene: TRBJ1-1
D gene: .
clone size: few
CDR3 protein: CASSLGGGGMNTEAFF
CDR3 DNA: TGCGCCAGCAGCTTGGGAGGTGGGGGGATGAACACTGAAGCTTTCTTT

V gene: TRBV7-9
J gene: TRBJ2-3
D gene: .
clone size: few
CDR3 protein: CASSAADYTDTQYF
CDR3 DNA: TGTGCCAGCAGCGCCGCGGACTACACAGATACGCAGTATTTT

V gene: TRBV20-1
J gene: TRBJ2-4
D gene: TRBD1
clone size: many
CDR3 protein: CSAGDPGTAKNIQYF
CDR3 DNA: TGCAGTGCTGGGGACCCCGGGACAGCTAAAAACATTCAGTACTTC

V gene: TRBV27
J gene: TRBJ2-1
D gene: .
clone size: many
CDR3 protein: CASSLLGGVDNEQFF
CDR3 DNA: TGTGCCAGCAGTTTATTAGGCGGGGTCGACAATGAGCAGTTCTTC

V gene: TRBV12-3/TRBV12-4
J gene: TRBJ1-4
D gene: .
clone size: many
CDR3 protein: CASSLATGFREKLFF
CDR3 DNA: TGTGCCAGCAGTTTAGCAACAGGGTTTCGGGAAAAACTGTTTTTT

V gene: TRBV7-9
J gene: TRBJ2-3
D gene: TRBD1
clone size: many
CDR3 protein: CASSFDLTGGESTDTQYF
CDR3 DNA: TGTGCCAGCAGCTTCGACTTGACAGGGGGCGAAAGCACAGATACGCAGTATTTT

V gene: TRBV24-1
J gene: TRBJ1-2
D gene: TRBD1
clone size: many
CDR3 protein: CATSGRDRHYGYTF
CDR3 DNA: TGTGCCACCAGTGGGAGGGACAGGCATTATGGCTACACCTTC

V gene: TRBV2
J gene: TRBJ2-1
D gene: .
clone size: many
CDR3 protein: CASYPLSPSYNEQFF
CDR3 DNA: TGTGCCAGCTATCCCCTCTCTCCCTCCTACAATGAGCAGTTCTTC

V gene: TRBV6-5
J gene: TRBJ1-1
D gene: TRBD1
clone size: many
CDR3 protein: CASSYLYRGGTEAFF
CDR3 DNA: TGTGCCAGCAGTTACTTATACAGGGGAGGCACTGAAGCTTTCTTT

V gene: TRBV7-2
J gene: TRBJ1-1
D gene: .
clone size: many
CDR3 protein: CASSLPTARREAFF
CDR3 DNA: TGTGCCAGCAGCTTACCGACAGCGAGGAGGGAAGCTTTCTTT

V gene: TRBV18
J gene: TRBJ2-1
D gene: TRBD1
clone size: many
CDR3 protein: CASSPDRVSYNEQFF
CDR3 DNA: TGTGCCAGCTCACCGGACAGGGTTTCCTACAATGAGCAGTTCTTC

V gene: TRBV20-1
J gene: TRBJ2-7
D gene: .
clone size: many
CDR3 protein: CSAFRRESYEQYF
CDR3 DNA: TGCAGTGCTTTCCGTCGGGAATCCTACGAGCAGTACTTC

V gene: TRBV4-2
J gene: TRBJ1-2
D gene: TRBD1
clone size: many
CDR3 protein: CASSQGGQGSGGYTF
CDR3 DNA: TGTGCCAGCAGCCAAGGAGGACAGGGGAGCGGTGGCTACACCTTC

V gene: TRBV12-3/TRBV12-4
J gene: TRBJ2-2
D gene: .
clone size: many
CDR3 protein: CATPHGPTGANTGELFF
CDR3 DNA: TGTGCCACCCCCCATGGGCCGACAGGAGCGAACACCGGGGAGCTGTTTTTT

V gene: TRBV7-9
J gene: TRBJ2-1
D gene: .
clone size: few
CDR3 protein: CASSLGQAYNEQFF
CDR3 DNA: TGTGCCAGCAGCTTAGGACAGGCCTACAATGAGCAGTTCTTC

V gene: TRBV19
J gene: TRBJ2-1
D gene: .
clone size: few
CDR3 protein: CASHENGPHEQFF
CDR3 DNA: TGTGCCAGCCACGAAAACGGCCCCCACGAGCAGTTCTTC

V gene: TRBV11-3
J gene: TRBJ2-3
D gene: .
clone size: many
CDR3 protein: CASSLGRLGTDTQYF
CDR3 DNA: TGTGCCAGCAGCTTAGGCAGGCTGGGGACAGATACGCAGTATTTT

V gene: TRBV6-1
J gene: TRBJ1-5
D gene: .
clone size: many
CDR3 protein: CASSDASQPQHF
CDR3 DNA: TGTGCCAGCAGTGACGCCTCTCAGCCCCAGCATTTT

V gene: TRBV18
J gene: TRBJ1-2
D gene: .
clone size: many
CDR3 protein: CASSPSLGDQYGYTF
CDR3 DNA: TGTGCCAGCTCACCATCGCTGGGGGATCAGTATGGCTACACCTTC

V gene: TRBV18
J gene: TRBJ1-4
D gene: .
clone size: many
CDR3 protein: CASSPRKGEDEKLFF
CDR3 DNA: TGTGCCAGCTCACCACGAAAGGGGGAAGATGAAAAACTGTTTTTT

V gene: TRBV27
J gene: TRBJ2-7
D gene: .
clone size: many
CDR3 protein: CASSLVVGYEQYF
CDR3 DNA: TGTGCCAGCAGCTTAGTCGTGGGGTACGAGCAGTACTTC

V gene: TRBV15
J gene: TRBJ1-2
D gene: .
clone size: many
CDR3 protein: CATSRRGDFGYTF
CDR3 DNA: TGTGCCACCAGCAGGAGAGGGGACTTTGGCTACACCTTC

V gene: TRBV18
J gene: TRBJ2-7
D gene: .
clone size: .
CDR3 protein: CASSPQSGPYYEQYF
CDR3 DNA: TGTGCCAGCTCACCACAGTCGGGCCCTTACTACGAGCAGTACTTC

V gene: TRBV2
J gene: TRBJ1-1
D gene: .
clone size: many
CDR3 protein: CASSDFRGEMNTEAFF
CDR3 DNA: TGTGCCAGCAGTGATTTTAGAGGGGAGATGAACACTGAAGCTTTCTTT

V gene: TRBV12-3/TRBV12-4
J gene: TRBJ2-1
D gene: TRBD2
clone size: many
CDR3 protein: CATLWREEVGDEQFF
CDR3 DNA: TGTGCCACCCTCTGGCGGGAGGAGGTCGGGGATGAGCAGTTCTTC

V gene: TRBV7-2
J gene: TRBJ2-3
D gene: .
clone size: .
CDR3 protein: CASSLSGQDTQYF
CDR3 DNA: TGTGCCAGCAGCTTATCGGGACAAGATACGCAGTATTTT

V gene: TRBV27
J gene: TRBJ1-2
D gene: TRBD1
clone size: .
CDR3 protein: CASSTLGTDGRDGYTF
CDR3 DNA: TGTGCCAGCAGTACACTAGGGACAGACGGAAGAGATGGCTACACCTTC

V gene: TRBV19
J gene: TRBJ2-1
D gene: .
clone size: .
CDR3 protein: CASSQWGSQTYNEQFF
CDR3 DNA: TGTGCCAGTAGTCAGTGGGGTTCCCAGACCTACAATGAGCAGTTCTTC

V gene: TRBV7-2
J gene: TRBJ2-1
D gene: .
clone size: many
CDR3 protein: CASSFWRGAYNEQFF
CDR3 DNA: TGTGCCAGCAGCTTTTGGAGGGGGGCCTACAATGAGCAGTTCTTC

V gene: TRBV19
J gene: TRBJ2-3
D gene: .
clone size: .
CDR3 protein: CASSQARPTDTQYF
CDR3 DNA: TGTGCCAGTAGTCAGGCCCGTCCCACAGATACGCAGTATTTT

V gene: TRBV2
J gene: TRBJ2-5
D gene: TRBD2
clone size: many
CDR3 protein: CASSVGLAGEGTQYF
CDR3 DNA: TGTGCCAGCAGTGTAGGACTAGCGGGGGAAGGGACCCAGTACTTC

V gene: TRBV28
J gene: TRBJ1-5
D gene: TRBD1
clone size: few
CDR3 protein: CASSPRTGGYQPQHF
CDR3 DNA: TGTGCCAGCAGCCCTAGGACAGGGGGTTATCAGCCCCAGCATTTT

V gene: TRBV11-2
J gene: TRBJ2-1
D gene: .
clone size: .
CDR3 protein: CASSQDYLLTYNEQFF
CDR3 DNA: TGTGCCAGCAGCCAAGATTATTTGCTAACTTACAATGAGCAGTTCTTC

V gene: TRBV20-1
J gene: TRBJ2-7
D gene: .
clone size: many
CDR3 protein: CSAGGIRALPYEQYF
CDR3 DNA: TGCAGTGCTGGGGGGATCCGGGCACTACCCTACGAGCAGTACTTC

V gene: TRBV12-3/TRBV12-4
J gene: TRBJ2-4
D gene: .
clone size: many
CDR3 protein: CASSFRTKNIQYF
CDR3 DNA: TGTGCCAGCAGTTTTAGGACGAAAAACATTCAGTACTTC

V gene: TRBV27
J gene: TRBJ2-1
D gene: TRBD1
clone size: many
CDR3 protein: CASSFYRGRIVNEQFF
CDR3 DNA: TGTGCCAGCAGTTTCTACAGGGGGCGAATTGTGAATGAGCAGTTCTTC

V gene: TRBV20-1
J gene: TRBJ2-5
D gene: .
clone size: many
CDR3 protein: CSARDRSRSETQYF
CDR3 DNA: TGCAGTGCTAGAGATCGTAGCAGGTCAGAGACCCAGTACTTC

V gene: TRBV5-1
J gene: TRBJ1-1
D gene: .
clone size: many
CDR3 protein: CASSRIGNTEAFF
CDR3 DNA: TGCGCCAGCAGTCGCATCGGGAACACTGAAGCTTTCTTT

V gene: TRBV6-1
J gene: TRBJ1-5
D gene: TRBD1
clone size: .
CDR3 protein: CASRTIMTGWGPQHF
CDR3 DNA: TGTGCCAGCAGGACCATAATGACAGGGTGGGGACCCCAGCATTTT

V gene: TRBV2
J gene: TRBJ1-6
D gene: .
clone size: many
CDR3 protein: CASRQASSYNSPLHF
CDR3 DNA: TGTGCCAGCAGGCAGGCGAGCTCCTATAATTCACCCCTCCACTTT

V gene: TRBV6-1
J gene: TRBJ1-1
D gene: .
clone size: many
CDR3 protein: CASRSTTSGTEAFF
CDR3 DNA: TGTGCCAGCAGGTCCACCACGAGCGGCACTGAAGCTTTCTTT

V gene: TRBV6-5
J gene: TRBJ2-2
D gene: TRBD2
clone size: few
CDR3 protein: CASSYFWTSAKNTGELFF
CDR3 DNA: TGTGCCAGCAGTTACTTCTGGACTAGCGCTAAGAACACCGGGGAGCTGTTTTTT

V gene: TRBV20-1
J gene: TRBJ2-3
D gene: .
clone size: many
CDR3 protein: CSAQGTPSSTDTQYF
CDR3 DNA: TGCAGTGCTCAAGGGACTCCGAGTAGCACAGATACGCAGTATTTT

V gene: TRBV4-1
J gene: TRBJ2-1
D gene: .
clone size: .
CDR3 protein: CASSQGIDSYNEQFF
CDR3 DNA: TGCGCCAGCAGCCAAGGGATTGACTCCTACAATGAGCAGTTCTTC

V gene: TRBV27
J gene: TRBJ1-5
D gene: .
clone size: .
CDR3 protein: CASSLSNIRGNQPQHF
CDR3 DNA: TGTGCCAGCAGTTTATCGAACATAAGAGGCAATCAGCCCCAGCATTTT

V gene: TRBV11-2
J gene: TRBJ2-7
D gene: .
clone size: many
CDR3 protein: CASSFLGGTGEQYF
CDR3 DNA: TGTGCCAGCAGCTTCCTTGGAGGAACTGGCGAGCAGTACTTC

V gene: TRBV4-2
J gene: TRBJ1-1
D gene: TRBD1
clone size: .
CDR3 protein: CASSQWTGGMNTEAFF
CDR3 DNA: TGTGCCAGCAGCCAGTGGACAGGGGGCATGAACACTGAAGCTTTCTTT

V gene: TRBV7-8
J gene: TRBJ2-1
D gene: TRBD2
clone size: many
CDR3 protein: CASSFTSDYNEQFF
CDR3 DNA: TGTGCCAGCAGCTTCACTAGCGATTACAATGAGCAGTTCTTC